This T cell receptor (beta chain) appears in the sequencing data of a study of T cell responses to AZD1222 COVID-19 vaccine. About the research overall: Both about-4-week and about-12-week second-dose recipients were combined. Overall study results and limits: AZD1222 recipients seropositive at baseline numbered only 5 or 6. Clonal diversity may have been underestimated, and the donors were mostly white British, with more females than males.

Trimming took off 4 bases at V and 0 bases at J, with 10 bases between the two ends. Per the germline V gene, CDR1 is SQVTM and CDR2 is ANQGSEA. The CDR3 sequence is 14 residues long. Repertoires were generated with immunoSEQ multiplex PCR, while TCRdb's copy carries only in-frame clones and drops some. The sample shows approximately 190,000 clones, 85% to 95% of them seen only once. Of note for this clone: Its antigen is still unknown.

This clonotype was sampled from an adult in good health. The sequenced sample was peripheral blood, obtained on day 0 of AZD1222 vaccination. The chain is built from TRBV29-1 and TRBJ1-3; D remains ambiguous. CDR3 sequence reads: CSVVQANSGNTIYF. The CDR3 DNA sequence: TGCAGCGTTGTTCAGGCCAACTCTGGAAACACCATATATTTT.